The 3 T cell receptor beta chains below come from one sample, sequenced in a study of identical twins. In TCRdb, the 5' RACE reads were re-called with MiXCR into one record per CDR3 protein. In the table there are 500,000 to 550,000 distinct CDR3 sequences, about a fifth of which are singletons. Separately, the same data were catalogued under a study of yellow fever vaccine responses in identical twins.

The sequenced sample consisted of CD4+ T cells sorted from blood. These receptors were taken from a woman aged 18-29 years in good health.

The chain has TRBV5-1 and TRBJ2-5; weak D call: TRBD1 (5 bases). Trimming pared 0 bases from V and 5 bases from J, leaving 11 bases between. CDR3 length: 14 amino acids. Germline CDR1 reads SGHRS; CDR2 reads YFSETQ. CDR3 region: CASSLGVRAETQYF. CDR3 sequence (DNA): TGCGCCAGCAGCTTGGGGGTCAGGGCCGAGACCCAGTACTTC.

The rearrangement joins TRBV5-1 to TRBJ2-1; D is unclear. The CDR3 has 15 amino acids. V lost 6 bases, J lost 0 bases, and 13 bases lay in between. Germline CDR1 is SGHRS and CDR2 is YFSETQ. The CDR3 sequence is CASMSATSSYNEQFF. In DNA form, the CDR3 reads TGCGCCAGCATGTCGGCAACCTCCTCCTACAATGAGCAGTTCTTC.

This clonotype occurred a few times. CDR3 coding DNA: TGTGCCAGCGGGCAGAACACCGGGGAGCTGTTTTTT. The encoded protein is CASGQNTGELFF. The chain couples TRBV7-9 to TRBJ2-2; D uncertain. CDR3 size: 12 residues. Germline values: CDR1 SEHNR, CDR2 FQNEAQ (reference sequence). V lost 8 bases and J 1 base, leaving 5 bases between the germline ends.